This T cell receptor beta chain was identified during a study of CD8 T cells in ankylosing spondylitis. This clonotype has just a few counts. What it recognizes is unknown. TCRdb reprocessed the 5' RACE reads via MiXCR and lists one record per CDR3 protein. The sample contains around 150,000 distinct CDR3 sequences, around a tenth of which appear only once. Per germline, CDR1 LNHDA and CDR2 SQIVND (reference sequence). The CDR3 contains 13 residues. The ends were cut back, 2 bases at V and 4 bases at J, with 5 bases in the middle. Study-level findings and limits: Disease-linked clones were reportedly significantly enriched in matched ankylosing spondylitis synovial fluid.

The sample consisted of blood, either unsorted or a sorted T cell fraction (not recorded which). The V gene is TRBV19, the J gene TRBJ2-2; D is unclear. This clonotype was sampled from a male donor with ankylosing spondylitis or in good health (not recorded which). CDR3 in DNA: TGTGCCAGTAGTATACAAGTCACCGGGGAGCTGTTTTTT. The encoded protein is CASSIQVTGELFF. Full variable domain (remainder filled in from reference TRBV19 and TRBJ2-2): DGGITQSPKYLFRKEGQNVTLSCEQNLNHDAMYWYRQDPGQGLRLIYYSQIVNDFQKGDIAEGYSVSREKKESFPLTVTSAQKNPTAFYLCASSIQVTGELFFGEGSRLTVL.